This T cell receptor beta chain was obtained from a study of T cell repertoires in cytomegalovirus infection. Background on the study: Through public TCR beta signatures, both CMV infection and matching HLA type were indicated. Study-level points and caveats: CMV carriers having the relevant HLA were flagged by cumulative public TCR beta family frequency. HLA-C-restricted, CMV-specific TCR beta clonotypes were dominant ex vivo.

TCRdb reanalysed the reads using MiXCR and keeps one entry per CDR3 protein. The profile shows 250,000 to 350,000 distinct CDR3 sequences, about 26% of them singletons. The ends lost 3 bases at V and 4 bases at J; junction bases unmatched: 6. The CDR3 is 14 amino acids. Germline CDR1 SGHTA, CDR2 FQGNSA. This clonotype was seen at least ten times. Antigen specificity is unknown. The sequenced sample consisted of PBMCs. This receptor was obtained from a human donor in good health (CMV status not recorded). Some clones in this sample may be carry-over from other donors' samples. The rearrangement links TRBV7-2 to TRBJ2-7; 7 positions match TRBD1. CDR3 in amino acids: CASSLVQGFYEQYF. The CDR3 nucleotides read TGTGCCAGCAGCTTGGTACAGGGGTTTTACGAGCAGTACTTC.